The TCR beta chain described here comes from a study of spatial heterogeneity in lung cancer. Of note for this clonotype: The antigen is undetermined. This beta chain came through as a stray read in a library set up for alpha chains, and its size says little.

Germline CDR1 is SGHRS and CDR2 is YFSETQ. The CDR3 runs to 11 residues. V lost 0 bases and J 8 bases, leaving 3 bases between the germline ends. TCRdb re-called the 5' RACE reads through MiXCR, storing one row per CDR3 protein. The table records around 1,500 distinct CDR3 sequences, around 14% of them present only once. Sample time point: sample taken at primary tumor resection. Overall study findings and caveats: Expanded intratumoral alpha and beta TCR counts tracked tumor mutation counts.

The V gene is TRBV5-1, the J gene TRBJ2-1; D gene unclear. The receptor's source is a male donor with early-stage non-small cell lung cancer. The input for sequencing was lung tumor tissue, taken at surgery. The CDR3: CASSLGYEQFF. The CDR3 DNA follows: TGCGCCAGCAGCTTGGGCTATGAGCAGTTCTTC. Together with reference TRBV5-1 and TRBJ2-1, the CDR3 gives the full variable domain: KAGVTQTPRYLIKTRGQQVTLSCSPISGHRSVSWYQQTPGQGLQFLFEYFSETQRNKGNFPGRFSGRQFSNSRSEMNVSTLELGDSALYLCASSLGYEQFFGPGTRLTVL.